A selection of T cell receptor beta chains follows, all from one sample in a study of T cell responses to AZD1222 COVID-19 vaccine. Generated by immunoSEQ multiplex PCR, the TCRdb table keeps only in-frame clones and is missing some. The sample includes around 160,000 clones, under 95% of them seen just once. This specimen was peripheral blood, taken 28 days after the second AZD1222 dose. Source of these receptors: an adult who received the AZD1222 COVID-19 vaccine. Each CDR3 is given with its conserved first and last residue. D genes are given only for firm matches. A row's size may be missing; if present it is once, few, many or a size class.

V: TRBV7-6
J: TRBJ2-2
D: TRBD2
size: -
CDR3: CASSLLLAGWDTGELFF
DNA: TGTGCCAGCAGCCTTCTACTAGCGGGATGGGACACCGGGGAGCTGTTTTTT

V: TRBV3-1/TRBV3-2
J: TRBJ1-2
D: -
size: -
CDR3: CASSQDGGRGTGYTF
DNA: TGTGCCAGCAGCCAAGATGGAGGCCGGGGGACTGGCTACACCTTC

V: TRBV15
J: TRBJ2-2
D: TRBD2
size: -
CDR3: CATSRRRGVGGELFF
DNA: TGTGCCACCAGCCGACGGCGGGGGGTTGGCGGGGAGCTGTTTTTT

V: TRBV7-6
J: TRBJ1-3
D: -
size: -
CDR3: CASSLMAVSGNTIYF
DNA: TGTGCCAGCAGCTTAATGGCAGTCTCTGGAAACACCATATATTTT

V: TRBV3-1/TRBV3-2
J: TRBJ1-6
D: -
size: -
CDR3: CASRLHRAPGSPLHF
DNA: TGTGCCAGCAGACTGCACCGGGCCCCCGGTTCACCCCTCCACTTT

V: TRBV6-5
J: TRBJ2-7
D: TRBD2
size: -
CDR3: CASTLTSGGPYEQYF
DNA: TGTGCCAGCACCCTGACTAGCGGGGGTCCCTACGAGCAGTACTTC

V: TRBV6-2/TRBV6-3
J: TRBJ2-7
D: -
size: -
CDR3: CASTPGAVSTYEQYF
DNA: TGTGCCAGCACCCCCGGGGCGGTTTCCACCTACGAGCAGTACTTC

V: TRBV7-2
J: TRBJ2-5
D: -
size: -
CDR3: CASSLAAGRETQYF
DNA: TGTGCCAGCAGCTTAGCGGCAGGGCGAGAGACCCAGTACTTC

V: TRBV5-4
J: TRBJ2-2
D: -
size: -
CDR3: CASSFQGGDTGELFF
DNA: TGTGCCAGCAGCTTTCAGGGTGGGGACACCGGGGAGCTGTTTTTT

V: TRBV19
J: TRBJ1-4
D: TRBD1
size: -
CDR3: CASRTGSTNEKLFF
DNA: TGTGCCAGTAGGACAGGGTCAACTAATGAAAAACTGTTTTTT

V: TRBV27
J: TRBJ1-2
D: -
size: few
CDR3: CASSFGQGFYGYTF
DNA: TGTGCCAGCAGTTTCGGGCAGGGCTTCTATGGCTACACCTTC

V: TRBV11-2
J: TRBJ2-1
D: -
size: -
CDR3: CASSQREGYNEQFF
DNA: TGTGCCAGCAGCCAGCGTGAGGGCTACAATGAGCAGTTCTTC

V: TRBV30
J: TRBJ1-1
D: -
size: -
CDR3: CASSKNTEAFF
DNA: TGTGCCTCCTCAAAGAACACTGAAGCTTTCTTT

V: TRBV5-5
J: TRBJ2-3
D: -
size: once
CDR3: CASSLYPETTDTQYF
DNA: TGTGCCAGCAGCTTGTACCCCGAAACGACAGATACGCAGTATTTT

V: TRBV9
J: TRBJ1-1
D: -
size: once
CDR3: CASSVYMNTEAFF
DNA: TGTGCCAGCAGCGTATACATGAACACTGAAGCTTTCTTT

V: TRBV3-1/TRBV3-2
J: TRBJ1-5
D: -
size: -
CDR3: CASSQPQGPQHF
DNA: TGTGCCAGCAGCCAGCCCCAAGGGCCCCAGCATTTT

V: TRBV10-2
J: TRBJ2-7
D: TRBD1
size: -
CDR3: CASSDHRGPYEQYF
DNA: TGCGCCAGCAGTGACCACAGGGGACCCTACGAGCAGTACTTC

V: TRBV12-3/TRBV12-4
J: TRBJ1-2
D: TRBD1
size: -
CDR3: CATQGGGYGYTF
DNA: TGTGCCACACAGGGGGGCGGCTATGGCTACACCTTC

V: TRBV7-2
J: TRBJ1-1
D: TRBD1
size: -
CDR3: CASSPNGQGAEAFF
DNA: TGTGCCAGCAGTCCGAACGGACAGGGAGCTGAAGCTTTCTTT

V: TRBV28
J: TRBJ1-2
D: TRBD1
size: -
CDR3: CASSHLPDRVDYGYTF
DNA: TGTGCCAGCAGTCACCTCCCGGACAGGGTGGACTATGGCTACACCTTC

V: TRBV24-1
J: TRBJ2-1
D: TRBD1
size: -
CDR3: CATSDLRGGSRPEQFF
DNA: TGTGCCACCAGTGATTTGAGAGGGGGCTCCCGGCCTGAGCAGTTCTTC

V: TRBV24-1
J: TRBJ1-5
D: -
size: -
CDR3: CAAIVAGRTNQPQHF
DNA: TGTGCCGCAATCGTGGCTGGACGGACCAATCAGCCCCAGCATTTT

V: TRBV5-4
J: TRBJ1-1
D: -
size: once
CDR3: CASSPEPGAGNTEAFF
DNA: TGTGCCAGCAGCCCTGAGCCAGGGGCGGGGAACACTGAAGCTTTCTTT

V: TRBV3-1/TRBV3-2
J: TRBJ1-1
D: -
size: -
CDR3: CASSQGISNTEAFF
DNA: TGTGCCAGCAGCCAAGGGATCTCAAACACTGAAGCTTTCTTT

V: TRBV28
J: TRBJ1-4
D: -
size: -
CDR3: CASRRSRDEKLFF
DNA: TGTGCCAGCAGGCGGAGTCGGGATGAAAAACTGTTTTTT

V: TRBV19
J: TRBJ1-1
D: TRBD1
size: -
CDR3: CASTSGQGYTEAFF
DNA: TGTGCCAGTACCTCCGGACAGGGGTACACTGAAGCTTTCTTT

V: TRBV7-2
J: TRBJ2-2
D: TRBD1
size: -
CDR3: CASRLQGAGGELFF
DNA: TGTGCCAGCAGGCTACAGGGGGCCGGCGGGGAGCTGTTTTTT

V: TRBV15
J: TRBJ1-1
D: TRBD1
size: -
CDR3: CATSSTQGPNTEAFF
DNA: TGTGCCACCAGCTCAACACAGGGGCCGAACACTGAAGCTTTCTTT

V: TRBV28
J: TRBJ1-3
D: TRBD1
size: -
CDR3: CASSQGGTGSSGNTIYF
DNA: TGTGCCAGCAGCCAGGGGGGGACAGGAAGCTCTGGAAACACCATATATTTT

V: TRBV3-1/TRBV3-2
J: TRBJ1-1
D: TRBD1
size: -
CDR3: CASSPGTGSTEAFF
DNA: TGTGCCAGCAGCCCTGGGACAGGGAGCACTGAAGCTTTCTTT

V: TRBV28
J: TRBJ2-3
D: -
size: -
CDR3: CASSLTTDTQYF
DNA: TGTGCCAGCAGTTTAACAACAGATACGCAGTATTTT

V: TRBV7-9
J: TRBJ1-1
D: TRBD1
size: -
CDR3: CASLEQGAVTEAFF
DNA: TGTGCCAGTCTGGAACAGGGGGCGGTAACTGAAGCTTTCTTT

V: TRBV19
J: TRBJ2-3
D: TRBD2
size: -
CDR3: CASSSDTPGLPRSTDTQYF
DNA: TGTGCCAGTAGTTCCGACACGCCGGGACTACCCCGCTCCACAGATACGCAGTATTTT

V: TRBV7-2
J: TRBJ1-5
D: -
size: -
CDR3: CASSYGQTYSNQPQHF
DNA: TGTGCCAGCAGCTACGGACAGACCTATAGCAATCAGCCCCAGCATTTT

V: TRBV23-1
J: TRBJ1-1
D: -
size: -
CDR3: CASSQGTEAFF
DNA: TGCGCCAGCAGTCAGGGCACTGAAGCTTTCTTT

V: TRBV9
J: TRBJ2-2
D: -
size: -
CDR3: CASSFGMYGELFF
DNA: TGTGCCAGCAGCTTTGGGATGTACGGGGAGCTGTTTTTT

V: TRBV28
J: TRBJ2-7
D: -
size: -
CDR3: CASSHLKGVGPYEQYF
DNA: TGTGCCAGCAGTCACCTCAAGGGGGTAGGGCCCTACGAGCAGTACTTC

V: TRBV4-3
J: TRBJ2-1
D: TRBD2
size: -
CDR3: CASSPGTSGLKEQFF
DNA: TGCGCCAGCAGCCCAGGGACTAGCGGGTTAAAAGAGCAGTTCTTC

V: TRBV5-6
J: TRBJ1-5
D: -
size: -
CDR3: CASSSLTARGNQPQHF
DNA: TGTGCCAGCAGCTCCTTGACCGCCCGAGGGAATCAGCCCCAGCATTTT

V: TRBV7-2
J: TRBJ1-3
D: -
size: -
CDR3: CASSLDPGGGGGNTIYF
DNA: TGTGCCAGCAGCTTGGACCCTGGGGGGGGAGGTGGAAACACCATATATTTT

V: TRBV7-6
J: TRBJ2-7
D: TRBD2
size: -
CDR3: CASSPLGKSLAGGEQYF
DNA: TGTGCCAGCAGCCCGCTAGGCAAATCACTAGCGGGAGGCGAGCAGTACTTC

V: TRBV11-2
J: TRBJ1-1
D: -
size: -
CDR3: CASRRREVDVRTEAFF
DNA: TGTGCCAGCAGGAGACGGGAGGTCGATGTTCGCACTGAAGCTTTCTTT

V: TRBV30
J: TRBJ2-3
D: -
size: -
CDR3: CAWSTGSTDTQYF
DNA: TGTGCCTGGAGTACGGGGAGCACAGATACGCAGTATTTT

V: TRBV11-2
J: TRBJ2-7
D: TRBD1
size: -
CDR3: CASSPRQGYEQYF
DNA: TGTGCCAGCAGCCCCCGACAGGGGTACGAGCAGTACTTC

V: TRBV11-2
J: TRBJ2-5
D: -
size: -
CDR3: CASWGHPETQYF
DNA: TGTGCCAGCTGGGGGCACCCAGAGACCCAGTACTTC

V: TRBV7-8
J: TRBJ1-3
D: TRBD1
size: -
CDR3: CASSAPEGAKGNTIYF
DNA: TGTGCCAGCAGCGCCCCGGAGGGGGCGAAGGGAAACACCATATATTTT

V: TRBV27
J: TRBJ1-6
D: -
size: -
CDR3: CASSLRGPRQGESPLHF
DNA: TGTGCCAGCAGTTTACGGGGGCCTCGTCAAGGAGAATCACCCCTCCACTTT

V: TRBV19
J: TRBJ2-2
D: TRBD2
size: -
CDR3: CASSASGPGELFF
DNA: TGTGCCAGTTCGGCTAGCGGGCCCGGGGAGCTGTTTTTT

V: TRBV19
J: TRBJ2-7
D: TRBD1
size: -
CDR3: CASSINLEDRGYEQYF
DNA: TGTGCCAGTAGTATTAATCTTGAGGACAGGGGCTACGAGCAGTACTTC

V: TRBV4-1
J: TRBJ2-2
D: -
size: -
CDR3: CASSQGPSGVGWLSGELFF
DNA: TGCGCCAGCAGCCAAGGCCCCTCTGGGGTGGGGTGGTTATCCGGGGAGCTGTTTTTT

V: TRBV7-9
J: TRBJ2-5
D: -
size: -
CDR3: CASSLRGEQETQYF
DNA: TGTGCCAGCAGCCTCAGGGGAGAACAGGAGACCCAGTACTTC

V: TRBV7-2
J: TRBJ1-1
D: TRBD1
size: -
CDR3: CASSNRTGANTEAFF
DNA: TGTGCCAGCAGCAACCGGACAGGGGCAAACACTGAAGCTTTCTTT

V: TRBV5-1
J: TRBJ2-1
D: -
size: -
CDR3: CASSLRSGLDEQFF
DNA: TGCGCCAGCAGCTTGAGGTCGGGCCTCGATGAGCAGTTCTTC

V: TRBV7-2
J: TRBJ2-1
D: -
size: -
CDR3: CASSLQYNEQFF
DNA: TGTGCCAGCAGCCTACAATACAATGAGCAGTTCTTC

V: TRBV11-2
J: TRBJ2-3
D: -
size: -
CDR3: CASSPDVGTDTQYF
DNA: TGTGCCAGCAGCCCAGACGTCGGGACAGATACGCAGTATTTT

V: TRBV30
J: TRBJ1-6
D: -
size: -
CDR3: CAWTPWGAESPLHF
DNA: TGTGCCTGGACGCCCTGGGGGGCAGAATCACCCCTCCACTTT

V: TRBV6-2/TRBV6-3
J: TRBJ2-2
D: TRBD2
size: -
CDR3: CASSYGGRVRGNTGELFF
DNA: TGTGCCAGCAGTTACGGCGGGAGGGTTCGGGGAAACACCGGGGAGCTGTTTTTT

V: TRBV4-2
J: TRBJ2-1
D: TRBD2
size: -
CDR3: CASSQGYAGGLYNEQFF
DNA: TGTGCCAGCAGCCAGGGTTACGCGGGGGGACTTTACAATGAGCAGTTCTTC

V: TRBV6-2/TRBV6-3
J: TRBJ1-4
D: -
size: -
CDR3: CASSYRGSGTNEKLFF
DNA: TGTGCCAGCAGTTACAGGGGATCGGGGACTAATGAAAAACTGTTTTTT

V: TRBV6-5
J: TRBJ1-5
D: -
size: -
CDR3: CASNRETSNQPQHF
DNA: TGTGCCAGCAACAGGGAAACTAGCAATCAGCCCCAGCATTTT